The clone carrying this T cell receptor beta chain came up many times. Its antigen is currently unknown. This entry is derived from a study of T cell repertoires in cytomegalovirus infection. General observations from the study: The response measured ex vivo was dominated by TCR beta clonotypes (HLA-C-restricted and CMV-specific). The cumulative frequency of public TCR beta families distinguished individuals who carried CMV together with the relevant HLA.

A single record per CDR3 protein comes from TCRdb applying MiXCR to the reads. In the table there are about 250,000 distinct CDR3 sequences, around 6.2% of which are singletons. Trimming took off 5 bases at V and 4 bases at J, with 12 bases between the two ends. This CDR3 is built from 14 residues. CDR1 SGHVS and CDR2 FQNEAQ come from the germline V gene. Input material: PBMCs. This chain connects TRBV7-8 to TRBJ1-5; the D is unclear. The clonotype was recovered from a human donor in good health (CMV status not recorded). Some clones in this sample may be carry-over from other donors' samples. The CDR3 reads CASSPGGVNQPQHF. The CDR3 DNA reads TGTGCCAGCAGCCCCGGCGGGGTTAATCAGCCCCAGCATTTT.